The clone carrying this TCR beta chain was detected only once. This specimen comes from a study of shared clonotypes between healthy human individuals. TCRdb's table, derived via immunoSEQ multiplex PCR, lists solely in-frame clones and lacks some. The sample yields some 2,100,000 clones, nearly 97% seen once. The germline gives CDR1 SGHAT, CDR2 FQNNGV. The CDR3 consists of 14 residues. After removal of 4 bases from V and 3 bases from J, the junction contained 5 bases not matched to a gene. Sequenced sample: naive CD4+ T cells sorted from blood. Subset given: CD45RA+ positively selected. The chain joins TRBV11-2 to TRBJ2-5; 7 bases are shared with TRBD2. This TCR was sampled from a man between 18 and 29 years old in good health. CDR3 in amino acids: CASSSQGGKETQYF. CDR3 DNA sequence: TGTGCCAGCAGCTCGCAGGGAGGGAAAGAGACCCAGTACTTC.